What follows are 23 T cell receptor beta chains derived from one specimen sequenced in a study of T-cell memory formation after mild COVID-19. TCRdb passed the 5' RACE reads through MiXCR, listing each CDR3 protein once. The repertoire has 200,000 or so distinct CDR3 sequences, approximately 10% of them found once; the top ten carry roughly 3.5%. Sample: PBMCs or a T cell subset sorted from them (not recorded which). These receptor sequences come from a man aged 18-30 years who had mild COVID-19 (a few samples of this study predate the infection). Cell type and time point are not known.

The V call is TRBV28, the J call TRBJ2-3; 8 bases line up with TRBD1. V lost 7 bases, J lost 4 bases, and 7 bases stayed unmatched. This CDR3 region has 14 residues. CDR1 is MDHEN and CDR2 is SYDVKM in the germline V gene. The CDR3 loop is CASTGDRTPDTQYF. The CDR3 bases are TGTGCCAGCACTGGGGACAGGACGCCAGATACGCAGTATTTT.

This clonotype appeared a few times. The chain couples TRBV4-2 to TRBJ1-1; 8 positions match TRBD1. Unmatched junction bases numbered 8, after V lost 0 bases and J lost 5 bases. The CDR3 totals 16 residues. Germline V lookup: CDR1 LGHNA, CDR2 YNFKEQ. The CDR3 sequence: CASSQDHDRGGTEAFF. The CDR3 coding sequence is TGTGCCAGCAGCCAAGATCACGACAGGGGCGGTACTGAAGCTTTCTTT.

In this sample, this clonotype turned up many times. The chain employs TRBV5-1 and TRBJ2-7; D remains ambiguous. The V gene lost 4 bases and the J gene lost 6 bases, with 11 bases spanning the gap. CDR1 is SGHRS and CDR2 is YFSETQ in the germline V gene. The CDR3 length is 12 residues. DNA for the CDR3: TGCGCCAGCAGCCGGAACCCTAGCGAGCAGTACTTC. Encoded protein: CASSRNPSEQYF.

Remarks on this clonotype: This may arise from a read error, as a much more abundant clone is one base away. This sequence joins TRBV6-5 and TRBJ2-1; 10 positions match TRBD1. CDR3 length: 13 amino acids. CDR1 is MNHEY and CDR2 is SVGAGI in the germline V gene. The CDR3 sequence is CDSSNGQGDEQFF. The CDR3 DNA reads TGTGACAGCAGTAACGGACAGGGGGATGAGCAGTTCTTC.

This clonotype has a count of ten or more. This chain connects TRBV9 to TRBJ2-1; D not certain. This CDR3 region has 12 residues. Germline CDR1 reads SGDLS; CDR2 reads YYNGEE. Trimming cost V 2 bases and J 4 bases, with 4 bases left between them. The CDR3 bases are TGTGCCAGCAGCGTTGCTTACAATGAGCAGTTCTTC. The encoded protein is CASSVAYNEQFF.

The rearrangement joins TRBV10-3 to TRBJ2-2; D might be TRBD2 (5 bases). Germline CDR1 reads ENHRY; CDR2 reads SYGVKD. This CDR3 contains 16 residues. The V gene lost 3 bases and the J gene lost 5 bases, with 16 bases spanning the gap. The CDR3 protein is CAISDGLEGWTGELFF. The DNA of the CDR3 is TGTGCCATCAGTGATGGCCTCGAGGGTTGGACCGGGGAGCTGTTTTTT.

In its sample, this clonotype was seen many times. J is TRBJ2-4 and V is TRBV19; 9 nucleotides agree with TRBD1. After removal of 3 bases from V and 13 bases from J, the junction contained 4 bases not matched to a gene. Germline CDR1 reads LNHDA; CDR2 reads SQIVND (reference sequence). The CDR3 runs to 12 residues. CDR3 sequence: CASSIQTGGQYF. The CDR3 DNA follows: TGTGCCAGTAGTATTCAGACAGGGGGGCAGTACTTC.

This clonotype was detected only a few times. V is TRBV27 and J is TRBJ1-6; D is possibly TRBD1 (5 bases). V was cut by 7 bases and J by 11 bases, with 18 bases left in between. Germline V gives CDR1 MNHEY, CDR2 SMNVEV (reference sequence). CDR3 length: 14 residues. DNA for the CDR3: TGTGCCAGCACCACCCGGTTTAGGGGAACACCCCTCCACTTT. Protein sequence: CASTTRFRGTPLHF.

This chain's CDR3 is CASSFRPGSSKNIQYF. CDR3 nucleotide sequence: TGTGCCAGCAGTTTTCGGCCGGGCTCCTCCAAAAACATTCAGTACTTC. The chain links TRBV28 to TRBJ2-4, with D uncertain. The germline V gene has CDR1 MDHEN and CDR2 SYDVKM. Deletions cut 3 bases from V and 2 bases from J, with 14 bases between. The length of the CDR3 is 16 residues.

This clonotype was counted at least ten times. The V gene is TRBV5-1, the J gene TRBJ2-4, with TRBD1 matching 9 bases. The germline V gene has CDR1 SGHRS and CDR2 YFSETQ. V trimming: 2 bases; J trimming: 8 bases; junction bases outside the gene matches: 8. There are 15 residues in the CDR3. CDR3 DNA: TGCGCCAGCAGCTTCATGGACAGGGGACAGGACATTCAGTACTTC. Its protein product is CASSFMDRGQDIQYF.

This clonotype was seen more than once but under ten times. This chain connects TRBV4-2 to TRBJ1-5, with 10 nucleotides matching TRBD1. V lost 5 bases to trimming and J lost 2 bases; unmatched junction nucleotides: 3. Per the germline V gene, CDR1 is LGHNA and CDR2 is YNFKEQ. The CDR3 covers 15 residues. The CDR3 protein is CASSVDRGGNQPQHF. The CDR3 DNA follows: TGTGCCAGCAGCGTGGACAGGGGGGGCAATCAGCCCCAGCATTTT.

The CDR3 DNA is TGTGCCAGCAGCCCCAGTTCGGGGACTAGCGGGGGGGGCACAGATACGCAGTATTTT. This translates into CASSPSSGTSGGGTDTQYF. The V call is TRBV9, the J call TRBJ2-3; 16 positions agree with TRBD2. This CDR3 comprises 19 residues. The germline CDR1 and CDR2 sequences are SGDLS and YYNGEE. J gave up 1 base and V 4 bases, and 9 bases lay outside the gene matches.

This clonotype was picked up a small number of times. The rearrangement links TRBV6-6 to TRBJ2-7; possible D gene TRBD2, 7 bases. Germline V gene lookup returns CDR1 MNHNY and CDR2 SVGAGI (reference sequence). The CDR3 loop spans 14 amino acids. The V end lost 8 bases, the J end lost 3 bases, and 17 bases lay between the germline ends. The CDR3 sequence: CASARGAGDYEQYV. The DNA for the CDR3 is TGTGCCAGCGCACGGGGGGCAGGCGACTACGAGCAGTACGTC.

This clonotype was detected a few times. CDR3 coding DNA: TGTGCCACCAGTGTGGGATCCGGCACTGAAGCTTTCTTT. It is translated as CATSVGSGTEAFF. This chain links TRBV24-1 with TRBJ1-1; no definite D call. V was clipped by 5 bases and J by 4 bases, with 10 bases between them. In germline, CDR1 is KGHDR, CDR2 SFDVKD. The CDR3 is made up of 13 amino acids.

There are many counts of this clonotype. The chain has TRBV18 and TRBJ2-3; TRBD2 is a possible D gene (6 bases). Trimming took off 1 base at V and 2 bases at J, with 16 bases between the two ends. The germline V gene encodes CDR1 KGHSH and CDR2 LQKENI. This CDR3 is built from 17 residues. CDR3 in DNA: TGTGCCAGCTCACCACACGTAGCAGGAGGGACCACAGATACGCAGTATTTT. It translates to CASSPHVAGGTTDTQYF.

The V call is TRBV18, the J call TRBJ2-5; 7 positions agree with TRBD2. V was clipped by 0 bases and J by 4 bases; unmatched bases: 8. The CDR3 has 16 residues. Germline V gives CDR1 KGHSH, CDR2 LQKENI. The CDR3 DNA reads as TGTGCCAGCTCACCACCCCCAGGGACGGGGGGAGAGACCCAGTACTTC. Translation gives CASSPPPGTGGETQYF.

The chain has TRBV11-1 and TRBJ1-2; tentatively, D is TRBD1 (5 bases). V was shortened by 5 bases and J by 8 bases, with 18 bases between the two germline ends. CDR3 length: 14 amino acids. Germline values: CDR1 SGHAT, CDR2 FQDESV (reference sequence). The CDR3 DNA sequence: TGTGCCAGCAGCCTTAACCGGGACGGGAGAGGCTACACCTTC. Protein: CASSLNRDGRGYTF.

This clonotype has just a few counts. CDR3 sequence reads: CASSSGVSGGLNEQFF. Written as DNA, the CDR3 is TGCGCCAGCAGCTCCGGTGTTAGCGGGGGGTTGAATGAGCAGTTCTTC. The V gene is TRBV5-1, the J gene TRBJ2-1; 10 bases agree with TRBD2. Looked up from germline, CDR1 is SGHRS and CDR2 is YFSETQ. The CDR3 is 16 amino acids. Trimming removed 3 bases from V and 7 bases from J; junction bases left unmatched: 10.

This clonotype was observed many times. The chain combines TRBV12-3 or TRBV12-4 with TRBJ2-7, with D possibly matching TRBD1 (5 bases). The CDR3 contains 14 residues. Trimming removed 5 bases from V and 2 bases from J, with 13 bases in between. CDR3 region: CASSPIQGPYEQYF. The CDR3 bases are TGTGCCAGCAGTCCGATCCAGGGCCCCTACGAGCAGTACTTC.

This chain joins TRBV4-2 and TRBJ2-3; 12 positions match TRBD2. CDR1 LGHNA and CDR2 YNFKEQ come from the germline V gene. This CDR3 is built from 17 residues. V lost 4 bases, J lost 3 bases, and 8 bases stayed unmatched. The CDR3 DNA sequence: TGTGCCAGCAGCCGACTAGCGGGGGATCGGGGGACAGATACGCAGTATTTT. It encodes CASSRLAGDRGTDTQYF.

The chain couples TRBV29-1 to TRBJ2-4, with D hard to call. V was shortened by 4 bases and J by 3 bases, with 10 bases between the two germline ends. The CDR3 spans 13 residues. Looked up from germline, CDR1 is SQVTM and CDR2 is ANQGSEA. CDR3 coding DNA: TGCAGCGTTGTTGCGAACGACAAAAACATTCAGTACTTC. This translates into CSVVANDKNIQYF. Using reference TRBV29-1 and TRBJ2-4 for the parts outside the CDR3, the full variable domain is SAVISQKPSRDICQRGTSLTIQCQVDSQVTMMFWYRQQPGQSLTLIATANQGSEATYESGFVIDKFPISRPNLTFSTLTVSNMSPEDSSIYLCSVVANDKNIQYFGAGTRLSVL.

In this sample, this clonotype turned up a few times. This chain links TRBV20-1 with TRBJ1-1; D is perhaps TRBD1 (5 bases). CDR3 length: 13 residues. Germline V gives CDR1 DFQATT, CDR2 SNEGSKA (reference sequence). The CDR3 is CRAHGGADTEAFF. The CDR3 nucleotides are TGCAGGGCCCACGGGGGTGCGGACACTGAAGCTTTCTTT.

This clonotype was detected many times. The chain employs TRBV7-8 and TRBJ2-5; D not certain. CDR1 and CDR2 (germline): SGHVS, FQNEAQ. The CDR3 is made up of 12 amino acids. Trimming pared 5 bases from V and 7 bases from J, leaving 11 bases between. CDR3 in amino acids: CASSLISGTQYF. CDR3 nucleotide sequence: TGTGCCAGCAGCCTCATTTCGGGGACCCAGTACTTC.